The next 22 T cell receptor beta chains were all read from a single sample in a study of identical twins. TCRdb passed the 5' RACE reads through MiXCR, listing each CDR3 protein once. The table lists 250,000 to 350,000 distinct CDR3 sequences, about 8.3% of them singletons. This sample also appeared in a second study, on yellow fever vaccine responses in identical twins.

Sequencing input: memory (CD45RO+) T cells sorted from blood. All receptors come from a woman aged 18-29 years in good health.

The chain has TRBV5-1 and TRBJ2-2; D is uncertain. Germline CDR1 SGHRS, CDR2 YFSETQ. The CDR3 covers 15 residues. Trimming took off 0 bases at V and 1 base at J, with 7 bases between the two ends. CDR3 sequence reads: CASSLAVGNTGELFF. CDR3 in DNA: TGCGCCAGCAGCTTGGCGGTGGGGAACACCGGGGAGCTGTTTTTT.

This clonotype was counted only a few times. This chain uses TRBV10-1 with TRBJ2-1, with 11 positions matching TRBD2. The CDR3 contains 17 residues. The trim removed 4 bases at V and 5 bases at J, leaving 10 bases unmatched. Germline values: CDR1 WNHNN, CDR2 SYGVQD (reference sequence). Written as DNA, the CDR3 is TGCGCCAGCAGTGCTCTTGAAGGGACTAGCGGTCACAATGAGCAGTTCTTC. Protein product: CASSALEGTSGHNEQFF.

The sample holds a few counts of this clonotype. This sequence joins TRBV5-1 and TRBJ2-2; TRBD1 agrees at 10 bases. Germline lookup yields CDR1 SGHRS and CDR2 YFSETQ. V was pared by 2 bases and J by 7 bases, with 8 bases of the junction left unmatched. The CDR3 is 16 residues long. The chain's CDR3 is CASSLDPGQGSGELFF. The CDR3 bases are TGCGCCAGCAGCTTAGATCCGGGACAGGGGAGCGGGGAGCTGTTTTTT.

A few counts support this clonotype. The genes are TRBV10-3 and TRBJ1-2; D might be TRBD1 (5 bases). Looked up from germline, CDR1 is ENHRY and CDR2 is SYGVKD. Trimming shortened V by 4 bases and J by 6 bases, and 15 bases separated the two germline ends. There are 14 residues in the CDR3. As DNA, the CDR3 is TGTGCCATCAGTGTGGGGCCCCTTTTGGATGGCTACACCTTC. Protein: CAISVGPLLDGYTF.

This clonotype was observed many times. The chain employs TRBV7-9 and TRBJ1-4; 8 positions match TRBD1. The junction had 10 bases not matched to a gene; V was cut back by 7 bases and J by 6 bases. The CDR3 length is 15 residues. The germline gives CDR1 SEHNR, CDR2 FQNEAQ (reference sequence). This chain's CDR3 is CASNSGGRGYEKLFF. The CDR3, as DNA: TGTGCCAGCAACTCAGGGGGCCGGGGATATGAAAAACTGTTTTTT.

This clonotype was seen at least ten times. The chain couples TRBV6-1 to TRBJ1-4, with 9 bases fitting TRBD1. The CDR3 length is 16 residues. Germline CDR1 is MNHNS and CDR2 is SASEGT. The J segment lost 5 bases and the V segment lost 0 bases, leaving 4 bases of the junction unmatched. This CDR3 is CASSEAPTGGNEKLFF. Written as DNA, the CDR3 is TGTGCCAGCAGTGAAGCCCCGACAGGGGGGAATGAAAAACTGTTTTTT.

This clonotype was detected many times. The rearrangement uses TRBV27 and TRBJ1-1, with 7 bases identical to TRBD1. Trimming removed 4 bases from V and 1 base from J; junction bases left unmatched: 0. This CDR3 is 13 amino acids long. Germline V lookup: CDR1 MNHEY, CDR2 SMNVEV (reference sequence). CDR3 loop: CASSWDRNTEAFF. The CDR3 nucleotides read TGTGCCAGCAGTTGGGACAGGAACACTGAAGCTTTCTTT.

This clonotype came up many times. The V and J genes are TRBV20-1 and TRBJ2-3; 11 bases are shared with TRBD2. CDR1 is DFQATT and CDR2 is SNEGSKA in the germline V gene (reference sequence). V shed 0 bases, J shed 5 bases, and the junction held 1 base outside the gene matches. This CDR3 comprises 14 residues. This chain's CDR3 is CSARDLAGGDTQYF. Written as DNA, the CDR3 is TGCAGTGCTAGAGATCTAGCGGGGGGAGATACGCAGTATTTT.

This clonotype was detected ten times or more. V gene TRBV20-1 combines with J gene TRBJ2-1, with D possibly being TRBD1 or TRBD2 (5 bases each). Germline V gives CDR1 DFQATT, CDR2 SNEGSKA (reference sequence). The CDR3 contains 13 residues. The V end was cut by 3 bases, the J end by 8 bases, with 14 bases between. The CDR3 sequence is CSASPGLGDEQFF. CDR3 bases: TGCAGTGCTAGTCCGGGCCTGGGGGATGAGCAGTTCTTC.

The chain combines TRBV2 with TRBJ2-2, with D hard to call. V lost 5 bases and J 0 bases, leaving 10 bases between the germline ends. This CDR3 has 15 amino acids. In germline, CDR1 is SNHLY, CDR2 FYNNEI. The CDR3 sequence: CASSRGPSNTGELFF. In DNA form, the CDR3 reads TGTGCCAGCAGTCGTGGGCCCTCGAACACCGGGGAGCTGTTTTTT.

This clonotype was picked up many times. This chain links TRBV14 with TRBJ2-1; 12 nucleotides align to TRBD2. The V gene's germline CDR1 is SGHDN and CDR2 FVKESK. The CDR3 length is 15 residues. Trimming at V came to 1 base and at J to 8 bases, leaving 3 bases not matched to a gene. The CDR3 here is CASSQVTSGSHEQFF. The DNA of the CDR3 is TGTGCCAGCAGCCAAGTGACTAGCGGGAGCCATGAGCAGTTCTTC.

The table lists this clonotype with many counts. The gene calls are TRBV29-1 and TRBJ2-5; a weak D match, TRBD2 (7 bases). The V and J ends lost 3 bases and 4 bases respectively, with 9 bases between them. Germline V CDR1 and CDR2: SQVTM, ANQGSEA. This CDR3 has 12 amino acids. CDR3: CSVDGGLETQYF. CDR3 sequence (DNA): TGCAGCGTTGACGGGGGGCTAGAGACCCAGTACTTC.

The gene calls are TRBV2 and TRBJ1-2, with 8 bases matching TRBD1. The CDR3 is made up of 14 amino acids. The germline V gene encodes CDR1 SNHLY and CDR2 FYNNEI. After removal of 5 bases from V and 2 bases from J, the junction contained 4 bases not matched to a gene. The CDR3 DNA sequence: TGTGCCAGCAGTTCGGACAGGGCCAACTATGGCTACACCTTC. Encoded protein: CASSSDRANYGYTF. Combining the CDR3 with reference TRBV2 and TRBJ1-2 gives the whole variable domain EPEVTQTPSHQVTQMGQEVILRCVPISNHLYFYWYRQILGQKVEFLVSFYNNEISEKSEIFDDQFSVERPDGSNFTLKIRSTKLEDSAMYFCASSSDRANYGYTFGSGTRLTVV.

This chain uses TRBV6-1 with TRBJ1-4, with D possibly being TRBD1 (6 bases). Germline CDR1 reads MNHNS; CDR2 reads SASEGT. Trimming cost V 6 bases and J 3 bases, with 14 bases left between them. CDR3 length: 15 amino acids. Here the CDR3 reads CASRPWGASNEKLFF. The CDR3 coding sequence is TGTGCCAGCAGGCCCTGGGGGGCGTCTAATGAAAAACTGTTTTTT.

This clonotype was seen a few times. CDR3 sequence (DNA): TGTGCCAGCACCGAAGGACAGGAGGTTTCCTATGGCTACACCTTC. Translation gives CASTEGQEVSYGYTF. This sequence joins TRBV6-1 and TRBJ1-2; 7 bases match TRBD1. V trimming: 7 bases; J trimming: 4 bases; junction bases outside the gene matches: 12. In germline, CDR1 is MNHNS, CDR2 SASEGT. The CDR3 contains 15 residues.

The J gene is TRBJ2-3, the V gene TRBV28; D is ambiguous. Germline V gene sequence: CDR1 MDHEN, CDR2 SYDVKM. V shed 2 bases and J shed 1 base, with 7 bases lying between them. The CDR3 loop spans 14 amino acids. The CDR3 region is CASSLQQGTDTQYF. The CDR3 DNA sequence: TGTGCCAGCAGTTTACAACAAGGCACAGATACGCAGTATTTT.

The chain employs TRBV7-9 and TRBJ1-3; D uncertain. The CDR3 spans 11 residues. Germline lookup yields CDR1 SEHNR and CDR2 FQNEAQ (reference sequence). The ends were cut back, 5 bases at V and 4 bases at J, with 3 bases in the middle. CDR3 sequence (DNA): TGTGCCAGCAGCCCCGGAAACACCATATATTTT. It yields the protein CASSPGNTIYF.

This clonotype has a handful of counts. The chain recombines TRBV11-2 with TRBJ2-1, with 8 positions matching TRBD2. Germline CDR1 is SGHAT and CDR2 is FQNNGV. V lost 4 bases and J lost 9; bases outside the gene matches: 11. This CDR3 region has 15 residues. Here the CDR3 reads CASSSTRGGRGEQFF. The CDR3 nucleotides read TGTGCCAGCAGCTCCACCCGGGGGGGGAGAGGTGAGCAGTTCTTC.

At least ten counts were recorded for this clonotype. The chain is built from TRBV5-1 and TRBJ2-1, with a weak D call TRBD2 (5 bases). Germline V CDR1 and CDR2: SGHRS, YFSETQ. Trimming took 7 bases from V and 0 from J, leaving 17 bases between them. CDR3 length: 16 residues. CDR3 region: CASSEPGSNSYNEQFF. The CDR3 DNA is TGCGCCAGCTCCGAACCGGGATCCAACTCCTACAATGAGCAGTTCTTC.

This clonotype occurred a few times. The V call is TRBV3-1, the J call TRBJ2-2, with D unclear. CDR3 size: 12 residues. Germline-derived CDR1 and CDR2 are LGHDT and YNNKEL (reference sequence). The V end was cut by 5 bases, the J end by 6 bases, with 7 bases between. This CDR3 reads CASSSWAGELFF. The DNA of the CDR3 is TGTGCCAGCAGCTCCTGGGCCGGGGAGCTGTTTTTT.

The rearrangement uses TRBV20-1 and TRBJ2-1; possibly TRBD2 for D (5 bases). This CDR3 contains 11 residues. Germline V gene sequence: CDR1 DFQATT, CDR2 SNEGSKA (reference sequence). V was cut by 7 bases and J by 8 bases, with 12 bases left in between. The CDR3 DNA reads TGCAGTGTTGAGCCGAGGGATGAGCAGTTCTTC. Residues: CSVEPRDEQFF.

The V call is TRBV29-1, the J call TRBJ2-5, with 10 bases aligning to TRBD2. Germline V gene data show CDR1 as SQVTM and CDR2 as ANQGSEA. This CDR3 is 13 amino acids long. Trimming removed 7 bases from V and 5 bases from J; junction bases left unmatched: 7. In DNA form, the CDR3 reads TGCAGCGCCAAACTAGCGGGGAAGGAGACCCAGTACTTC. Its translation: CSAKLAGKETQYF.